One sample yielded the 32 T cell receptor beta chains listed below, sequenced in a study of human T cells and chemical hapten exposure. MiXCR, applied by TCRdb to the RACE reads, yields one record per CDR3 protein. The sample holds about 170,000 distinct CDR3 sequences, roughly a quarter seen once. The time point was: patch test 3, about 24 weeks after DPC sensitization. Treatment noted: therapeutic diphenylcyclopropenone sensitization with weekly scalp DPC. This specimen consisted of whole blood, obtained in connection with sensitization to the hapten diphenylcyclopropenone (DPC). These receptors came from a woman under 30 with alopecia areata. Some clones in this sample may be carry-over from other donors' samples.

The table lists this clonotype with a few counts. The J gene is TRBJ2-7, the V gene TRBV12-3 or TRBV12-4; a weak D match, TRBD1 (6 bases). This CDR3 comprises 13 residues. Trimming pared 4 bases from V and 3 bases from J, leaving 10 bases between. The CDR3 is CASSSDRFYEQYF. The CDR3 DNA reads TGTGCCAGCAGTTCGGACAGATTCTACGAGCAGTACTTC.

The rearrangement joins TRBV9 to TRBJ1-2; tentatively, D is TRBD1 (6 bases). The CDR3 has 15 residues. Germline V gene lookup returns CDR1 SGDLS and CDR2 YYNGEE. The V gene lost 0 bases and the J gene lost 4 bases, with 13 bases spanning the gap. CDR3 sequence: CASSVESRGSYGYTF. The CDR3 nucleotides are TGTGCCAGCAGCGTAGAATCCAGGGGAAGCTATGGCTACACCTTC.

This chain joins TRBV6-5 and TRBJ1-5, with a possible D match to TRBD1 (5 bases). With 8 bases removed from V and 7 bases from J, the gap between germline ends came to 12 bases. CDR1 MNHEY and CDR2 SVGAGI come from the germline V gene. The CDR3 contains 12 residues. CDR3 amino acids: CASGGGRQPQHF. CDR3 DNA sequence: TGTGCCAGCGGGGGGGGTAGACAGCCCCAGCATTTT.

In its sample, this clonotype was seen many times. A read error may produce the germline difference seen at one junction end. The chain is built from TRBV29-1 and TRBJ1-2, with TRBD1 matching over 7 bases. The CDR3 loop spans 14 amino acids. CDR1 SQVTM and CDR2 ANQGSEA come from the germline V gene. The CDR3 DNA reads TGCAGCGTGGAAGAAGGGGGCAGGAGCTATGGCTACACCTTC. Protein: CSVEEGGRSYGYTF.

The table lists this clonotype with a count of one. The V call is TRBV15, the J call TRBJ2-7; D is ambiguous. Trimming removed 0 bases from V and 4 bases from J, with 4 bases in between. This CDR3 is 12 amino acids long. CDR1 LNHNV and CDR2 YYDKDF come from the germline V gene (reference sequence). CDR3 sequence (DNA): TGTGCCACCAGCAGAGAAGGGTACGAGCAGTACTTC. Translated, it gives CATSREGYEQYF.

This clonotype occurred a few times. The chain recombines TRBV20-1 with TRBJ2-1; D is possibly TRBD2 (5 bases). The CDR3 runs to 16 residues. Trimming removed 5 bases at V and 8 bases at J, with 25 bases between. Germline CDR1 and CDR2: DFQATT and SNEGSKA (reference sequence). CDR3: CSAPRPPGSHTDEQFF. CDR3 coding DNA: TGCAGTGCTCCTAGACCGCCGGGGTCTCACACGGATGAGCAGTTCTTC.

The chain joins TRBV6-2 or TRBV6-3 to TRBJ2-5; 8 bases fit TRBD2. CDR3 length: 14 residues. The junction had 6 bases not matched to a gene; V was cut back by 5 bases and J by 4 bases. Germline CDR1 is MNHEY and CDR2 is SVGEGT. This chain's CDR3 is CASSHSGDGETQYF. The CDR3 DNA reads TGTGCCAGCAGTCATAGCGGGGACGGAGAGACCCAGTACTTC.

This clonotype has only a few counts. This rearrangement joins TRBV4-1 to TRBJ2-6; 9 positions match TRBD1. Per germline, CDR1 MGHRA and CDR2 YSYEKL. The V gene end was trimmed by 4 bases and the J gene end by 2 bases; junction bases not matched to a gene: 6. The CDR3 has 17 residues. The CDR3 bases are TGCGCCAGCAGCCGCCTCACAGGGGGCACTGGGGCCAACGTCCTGACTTTC. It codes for CASSRLTGGTGANVLTF.

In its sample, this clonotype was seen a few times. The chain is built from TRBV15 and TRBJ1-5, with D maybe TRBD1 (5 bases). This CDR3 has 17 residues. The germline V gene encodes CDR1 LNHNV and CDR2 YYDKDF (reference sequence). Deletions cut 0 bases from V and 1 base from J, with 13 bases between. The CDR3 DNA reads TGTGCCACCAGCAGAGAAAGGGCCAGGGAGAGCAATCAGCCCCAGCATTTT. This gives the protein CATSRERARESNQPQHF.

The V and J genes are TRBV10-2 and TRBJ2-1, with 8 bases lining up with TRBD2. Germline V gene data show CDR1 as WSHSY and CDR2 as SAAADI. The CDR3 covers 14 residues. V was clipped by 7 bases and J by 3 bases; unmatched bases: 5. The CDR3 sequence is CASIGTRSYNEQFF. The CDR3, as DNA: TGCGCCAGCATTGGGACTAGGAGCTACAATGAGCAGTTCTTC.

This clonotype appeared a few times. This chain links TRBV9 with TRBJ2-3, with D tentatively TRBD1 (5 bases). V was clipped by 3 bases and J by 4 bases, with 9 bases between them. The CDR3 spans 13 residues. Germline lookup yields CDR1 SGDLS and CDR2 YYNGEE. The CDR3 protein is CASSEVGADTQYF. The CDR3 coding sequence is TGTGCCAGCAGCGAGGTAGGGGCAGATACGCAGTATTTT.

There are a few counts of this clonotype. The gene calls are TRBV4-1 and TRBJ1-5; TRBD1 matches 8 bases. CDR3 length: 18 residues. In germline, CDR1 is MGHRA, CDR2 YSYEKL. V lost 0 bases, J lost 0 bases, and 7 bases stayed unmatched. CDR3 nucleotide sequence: TGCGCCAGCAGCCAAGATTATTCTGGGACAGGTAGCAATCAGCCCCAGCATTTT. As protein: CASSQDYSGTGSNQPQHF.

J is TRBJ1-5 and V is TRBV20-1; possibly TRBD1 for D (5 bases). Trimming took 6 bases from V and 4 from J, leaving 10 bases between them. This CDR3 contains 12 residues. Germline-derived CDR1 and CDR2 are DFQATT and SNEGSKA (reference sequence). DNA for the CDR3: TGCAGTGCAACCCGGGGGAATCAGCCCCAGCATTTT. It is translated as CSATRGNQPQHF.

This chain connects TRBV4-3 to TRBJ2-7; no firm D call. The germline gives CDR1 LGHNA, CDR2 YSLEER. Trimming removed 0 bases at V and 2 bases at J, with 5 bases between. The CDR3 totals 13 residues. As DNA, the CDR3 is TGCGCCAGCAGCCAAGATCTAGCCTACGAGCAGTACTTC. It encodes CASSQDLAYEQYF.

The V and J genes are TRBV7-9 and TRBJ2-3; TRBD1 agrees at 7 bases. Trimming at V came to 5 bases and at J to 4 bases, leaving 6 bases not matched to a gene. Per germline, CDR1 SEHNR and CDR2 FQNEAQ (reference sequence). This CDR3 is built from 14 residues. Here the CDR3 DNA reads TGTGCCAGCAGCCAGACAGGGCCGGCAGATACGCAGTATTTT. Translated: CASSQTGPADTQYF.

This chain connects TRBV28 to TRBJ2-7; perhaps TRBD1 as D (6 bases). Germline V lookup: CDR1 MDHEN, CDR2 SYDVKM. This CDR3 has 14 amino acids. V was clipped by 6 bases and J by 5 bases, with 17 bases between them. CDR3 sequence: CASSKDSGRDEQYF. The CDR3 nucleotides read TGTGCCAGCAGCAAGGACAGCGGCCGGGACGAGCAGTACTTC.

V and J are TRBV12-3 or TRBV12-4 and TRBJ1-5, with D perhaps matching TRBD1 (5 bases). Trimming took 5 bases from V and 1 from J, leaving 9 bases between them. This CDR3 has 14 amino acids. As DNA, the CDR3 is TGTGCCAGCAGTCATCGGGACAGCAATCAGCCCCAGCATTTT. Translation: CASSHRDSNQPQHF.

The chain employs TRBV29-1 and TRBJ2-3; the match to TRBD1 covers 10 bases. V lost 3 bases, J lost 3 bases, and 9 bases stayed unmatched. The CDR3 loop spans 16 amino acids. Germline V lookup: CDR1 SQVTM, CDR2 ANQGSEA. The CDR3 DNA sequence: TGCAGCGTTGACCTTAGGACAGGGGGAAGGACAGATACGCAGTATTTT. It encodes CSVDLRTGGRTDTQYF.

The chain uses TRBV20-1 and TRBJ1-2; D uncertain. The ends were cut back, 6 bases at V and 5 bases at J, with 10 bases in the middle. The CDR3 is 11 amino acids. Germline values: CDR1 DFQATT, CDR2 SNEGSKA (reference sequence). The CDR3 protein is CSALDGYGYTF. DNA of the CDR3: TGCAGTGCATTGGACGGATATGGCTACACCTTC.

CDR3 nucleotide sequence: TGTGCCAGCAGCCAATCACGAGTTCGCGATGAGCAGTTCTTC. This codes for CASSQSRVRDEQFF. This rearrangement joins TRBV3-1 to TRBJ2-1; no clear D gene. Germline V gene lookup returns CDR1 LGHDT and CDR2 YNNKEL (reference sequence). The CDR3 runs 14 residues. Trimming shortened V by 2 bases and J by 8 bases, and 13 bases separated the two germline ends.

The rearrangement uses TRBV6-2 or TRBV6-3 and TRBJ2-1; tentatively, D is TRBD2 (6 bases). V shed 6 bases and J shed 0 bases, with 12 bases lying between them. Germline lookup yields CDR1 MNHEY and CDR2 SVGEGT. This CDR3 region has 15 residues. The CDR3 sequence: CASRVRGSSYNEQFF. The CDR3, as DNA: TGTGCCAGCAGAGTTCGGGGGAGCTCCTACAATGAGCAGTTCTTC.

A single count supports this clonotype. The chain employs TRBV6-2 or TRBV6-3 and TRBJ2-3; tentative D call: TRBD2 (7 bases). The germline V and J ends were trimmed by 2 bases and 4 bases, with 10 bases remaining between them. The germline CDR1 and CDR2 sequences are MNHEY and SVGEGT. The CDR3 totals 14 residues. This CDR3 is CASSYGGAADTQYF. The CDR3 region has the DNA TGTGCCAGCAGTTACGGGGGGGCGGCAGATACGCAGTATTTT.

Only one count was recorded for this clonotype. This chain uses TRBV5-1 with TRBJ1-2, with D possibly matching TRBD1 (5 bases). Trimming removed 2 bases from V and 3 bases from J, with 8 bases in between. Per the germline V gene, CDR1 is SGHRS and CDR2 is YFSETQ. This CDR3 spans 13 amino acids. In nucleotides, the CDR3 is TGCGCCAGCAGCTTAATAGGGGACTATGGCTACACCTTC. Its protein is CASSLIGDYGYTF. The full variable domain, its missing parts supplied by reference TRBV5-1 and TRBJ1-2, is KAGVTQTPRYLIKTRGQQVTLSCSPISGHRSVSWYQQTPGQGLQFLFEYFSETQRNKGNFPGRFSGRQFSNSRSEMNVSTLELGDSALYLCASSLIGDYGYTFGSGTRLTVV.

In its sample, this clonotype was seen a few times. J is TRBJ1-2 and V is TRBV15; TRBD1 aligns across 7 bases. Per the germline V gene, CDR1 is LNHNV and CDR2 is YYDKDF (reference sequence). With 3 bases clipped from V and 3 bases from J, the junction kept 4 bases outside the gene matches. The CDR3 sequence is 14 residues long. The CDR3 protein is CATSSWDSDYGYTF. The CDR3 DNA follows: TGTGCCACCAGCAGCTGGGACAGTGACTATGGCTACACCTTC.

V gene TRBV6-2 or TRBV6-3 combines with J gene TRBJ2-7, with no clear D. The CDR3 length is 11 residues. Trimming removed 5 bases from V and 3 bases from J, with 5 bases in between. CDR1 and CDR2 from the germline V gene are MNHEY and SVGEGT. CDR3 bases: TGTGCCAGCAGTCACTTCTACGAGCAGTACTTC. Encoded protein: CASSHFYEQYF.

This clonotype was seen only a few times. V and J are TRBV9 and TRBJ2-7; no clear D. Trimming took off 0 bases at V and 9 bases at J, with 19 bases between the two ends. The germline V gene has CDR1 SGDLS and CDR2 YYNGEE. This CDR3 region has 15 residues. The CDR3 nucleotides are TGTGCCAGCAGCGTAGAGGGCAGGCTGAGCTCCGTGCAGTACTTC. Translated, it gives CASSVEGRLSSVQYF.

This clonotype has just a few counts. CDR3: CASSQTRSGNTIYF. The CDR3 DNA is TGTGCCAGCAGCCAGACACGGTCAGGAAACACCATATATTTT. This chain links TRBV11-2 with TRBJ1-3; D gene ambiguous. From germline, CDR1 is SGHAT and CDR2 FQNNGV. The V end was cut by 5 bases, the J end by 4 bases, with 12 bases between. This CDR3 comprises 14 residues.

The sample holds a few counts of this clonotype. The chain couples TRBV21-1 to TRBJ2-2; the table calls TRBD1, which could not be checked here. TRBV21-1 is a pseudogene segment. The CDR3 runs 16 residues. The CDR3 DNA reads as TGTGCCAGCAGGTTACCGGGACACCCCAAACCCAGGGAGCTGTTTTTT. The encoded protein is CASRLPGHPKPRELFF.

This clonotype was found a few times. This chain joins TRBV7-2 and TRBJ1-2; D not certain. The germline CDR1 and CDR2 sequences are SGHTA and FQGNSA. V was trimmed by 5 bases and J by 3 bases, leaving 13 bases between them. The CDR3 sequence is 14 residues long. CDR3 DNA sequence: TGTGCCAGCAGCCCACGGAAAGGCGACTATGGCTACACCTTC. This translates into CASSPRKGDYGYTF.

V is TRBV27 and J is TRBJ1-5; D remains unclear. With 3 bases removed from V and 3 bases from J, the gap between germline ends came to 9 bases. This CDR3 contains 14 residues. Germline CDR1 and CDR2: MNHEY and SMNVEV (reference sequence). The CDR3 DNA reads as TGTGCCAGCAGTTTTGGCCAGTCCAATCAGCCCCAGCATTTT. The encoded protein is CASSFGQSNQPQHF.

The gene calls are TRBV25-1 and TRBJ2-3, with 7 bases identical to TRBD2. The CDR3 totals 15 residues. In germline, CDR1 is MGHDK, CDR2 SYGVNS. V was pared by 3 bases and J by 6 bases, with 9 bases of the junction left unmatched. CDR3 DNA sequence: TGTGCCAGCAGTGACCCAGCGGGACGGTCGGATACGCAGTATTTT. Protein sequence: CASSDPAGRSDTQYF.

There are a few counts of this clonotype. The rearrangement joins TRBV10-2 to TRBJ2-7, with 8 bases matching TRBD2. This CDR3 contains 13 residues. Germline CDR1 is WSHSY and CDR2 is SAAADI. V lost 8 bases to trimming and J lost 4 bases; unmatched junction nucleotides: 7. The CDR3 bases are TGCGCCAGCGCGAATAGCGGGGTTTACGAGCAGTACTTC. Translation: CASANSGVYEQYF.